The TCR beta chain described here comes from a study of shared clonotypes between healthy human individuals. The authors split each subset's genomic DNA evenly across several immunoSEQ plates. How the authors handled the data: ImmunoSEQ junction-only sequences lacked quality scores, so their filtering differed. Measured with immunoSEQ multiplex PCR; TCRdb has only the in-frame clones, and not every one. The V and J calls and the clone size are those of that table, but D and trimming were determined from the DNA. This table has about a million clones, approximately 80% appearing once. Study-wide results and caveats: Generally, naive subsets came out with larger estimated richness than memory subsets. The four-donor shared clonotypes exceeded non-shared clonotypes in generation probability, with non-shared ones scoring lower.

The CDR3 consists of 14 residues. With 3 bases removed from V and 7 bases from J, the gap between germline ends came to 15 bases. CDR1 is KGHSH and CDR2 is LQKENI in the germline V gene. On this clone: What it recognizes is unknown.

The TCR sequence derives from a man between 18 and 29 years old in good health. Some clones in this sample may be carry-over from other donors' samples. The chain recombines TRBV18 with TRBJ1-1, with D perhaps matching TRBD1 (5 bases). Material for sequencing was memory CD4+ T cells from PBMCs. Subset described: CD45RA-negative fraction. The CDR3 is CASSPWGGDSEAFF. The CDR3 region has the DNA TGTGCCAGCTCACCTTGGGGGGGTGACAGTGAAGCTTTCTTT.